Each of the 12 T cell receptor beta chains below was sequenced from the same sample in a study of T cell repertoires and HLA-DP antigens. The method was immunoSEQ multiplex PCR; TCRdb's version includes in-frame clones alone and lacks a portion of them. The profile shows around 100,000 clones, around 92% of them singletons. For these TCRs, the target antigens are not known. Material for sequencing was CD4+ T cells from PBMCs. The receptors come from a woman under 30 in good health and CMV-seronegative.

The CDR3 sequence is CASSGTGAGNTIYF. The CDR3 DNA follows: TGCGCCAGCAGCGGGACAGGGGCTGGAAACACCATATATTTT. The chain uses TRBV5-1 and TRBJ1-3, with 10 bases that match TRBD1. Germline V gives CDR1 SGHRS, CDR2 YFSETQ. This CDR3 is 14 amino acids long. Germline trimming cut 4 bases from V and 2 bases from J; bases unmatched to any gene: 0. Filled out from reference TRBV5-1 and TRBJ1-3, the complete variable domain reads KAGVTQTPRYLIKTRGQQVTLSCSPISGHRSVSWYQQTPGQGLQFLFEYFSETQRNKGNFPGRFSGRQFSNSRSEMNVSTLELGDSALYLCASSGTGAGNTIYFGEGSWLTVV.

The rearrangement joins TRBV10-3 to TRBJ2-5; D remains ambiguous. The V and J ends lost 4 bases and 1 base respectively, with 7 bases between them. The CDR3 is 13 amino acids. The germline V gene encodes CDR1 ENHRY and CDR2 SYGVKD. The CDR3 protein is CAISGAVQETQYF. In DNA, the CDR3 is TGTGCCATCAGTGGGGCAGTCCAAGAGACCCAGTACTTC.

The gene calls are TRBV30 and TRBJ2-7; no clear D. Germline assignment: CDR1 GTSNPN and CDR2 SVGIG (reference sequence). The CDR3 is made up of 13 amino acids. The V end lost 1 base, the J end lost 0 bases, and 7 bases lay between the germline ends. DNA of the CDR3: TGTGCCTGGAGTGGTGGTTTCTCCTACGAGCAGTACTTC. The encoded protein is CAWSGGFSYEQYF.

The rearrangement links TRBV27 to TRBJ2-3, with D perhaps TRBD1 or TRBD2 (5 bases each). From germline, CDR1 is MNHEY and CDR2 SMNVEV (reference sequence). This CDR3 is built from 14 residues. Deletions cut 8 bases from V and 3 bases from J, with 15 bases between. The CDR3 DNA is TGTGCCAGCGCAGTTTATGGGGGAACAGATACGCAGTATTTT. It specifies CASAVYGGTDTQYF.

The genes are TRBV10-3 and TRBJ2-1; the match to TRBD2 covers 10 bases. Trimming at V came to 0 bases and at J to 4 bases, leaving 9 bases not matched to a gene. The CDR3 has 18 residues. Germline assignment: CDR1 ENHRY and CDR2 SYGVKD. The CDR3 is CAISESGSGRSGYNEQFF. CDR3 bases: TGTGCCATCAGTGAGTCCGGTAGCGGGAGGAGTGGTTACAATGAGCAGTTCTTC.

This clone has only a few counts. This chain uses TRBV7-9 with TRBJ1-3, with D possibly being TRBD1 (5 bases). The CDR3 is 15 residues long. Trimming removed 5 bases from V and 3 bases from J, with 14 bases in between. Germline lookup yields CDR1 SEHNR and CDR2 FQNEAQ (reference sequence). CDR3 region: CASSPKSRVGNTIYF. CDR3 DNA: TGTGCCAGCAGCCCTAAATCCAGGGTTGGAAACACCATATATTTT. Variable domain in full (rest from reference TRBV7-9 and TRBJ1-3): DTGVSQNPRHKITKRGQNVTFRCDPISEHNRLYWYRQTLGQGPEFLTYFQNEAQLEKSRLLSDRFSAERPKGSFSTLEIQRTEQGDSAMYLCASSPKSRVGNTIYFGEGSWLTVV.

Regarding this clone: An end of the junction does not agree with germline; a read error may underlie this. CDR3 in DNA: TGTGCCAGCAGCCAAGAAGGTGGGGGACGAAAAGAGACCCGGTACTTC. Residues: CASSQEGGGRKETRYF. V and J are TRBV4-2 and TRBJ2-5; possibly TRBD1 or TRBD2 for D (5 bases each). The CDR3 totals 16 residues. Germline values: CDR1 LGHNA, CDR2 YNFKEQ.

The chain combines TRBV30 with TRBJ1-3; TRBD1 matches at 7 bases. CDR1 and CDR2 from the germline V gene are GTSNPN and SVGIG (reference sequence). V shed 3 bases and J 2 bases; nucleotides not matched to a gene: 4. This CDR3 spans 14 amino acids. CDR3 nucleotides: TGTGCCTGGAGGGCTCAGGGGGCTGGAAACACCATATATTTT. Translation: CAWRAQGAGNTIYF.

The chain carries TRBV14 and TRBJ2-5; no clear D gene. The CDR3 covers 13 residues. Germline V gene lookup returns CDR1 SGHDN and CDR2 FVKESK. Trimming took 2 bases from V and 8 from J, leaving 12 bases between them. CDR3 sequence: CASSQIESTTQYF. CDR3 coding DNA: TGTGCCAGCAGCCAAATAGAAAGCACCACCCAGTACTTC.

This chain connects TRBV6-5 to TRBJ2-7; D is possibly TRBD1 (6 bases). V lost 2 bases and J 4 bases, leaving 15 bases between the germline ends. The CDR3 has 15 residues. Germline V gene lookup returns CDR1 MNHEY and CDR2 SVGAGI. The CDR3 loop reads CASSYGLGGGYEQYF. The DNA of the CDR3 is TGTGCCAGCAGTTACGGTCTAGGGGGTGGGTACGAGCAGTACTTC.

The chain couples TRBV7-3 to TRBJ2-2; perhaps D is TRBD1 or TRBD2 (5 bases each). Trimming pared 2 bases from V and 7 bases from J, leaving 11 bases between. Looked up from germline, CDR1 is SGHTA and CDR2 is FQGTGA. The length of the CDR3 is 14 residues. This CDR3 is CASSLGRGGGELFF. CDR3 nucleotides: TGTGCCAGCAGCTTAGGACGTGGGGGCGGGGAGCTGTTTTTT.

This chain uses TRBV2 with TRBJ2-2; the match to TRBD2 covers 13 bases. Unmatched junction bases numbered 17, after V lost 6 bases and J lost 1 base. Germline V gene data show CDR1 as SNHLY and CDR2 as FYNNEI. The CDR3 has 21 amino acids. The CDR3 is CASSARLMGLAGSLNTGELFF. The CDR3 DNA sequence: TGTGCCAGCAGCGCCCGTTTGATGGGACTAGCGGGATCTTTGAACACCGGGGAGCTGTTTTTT.